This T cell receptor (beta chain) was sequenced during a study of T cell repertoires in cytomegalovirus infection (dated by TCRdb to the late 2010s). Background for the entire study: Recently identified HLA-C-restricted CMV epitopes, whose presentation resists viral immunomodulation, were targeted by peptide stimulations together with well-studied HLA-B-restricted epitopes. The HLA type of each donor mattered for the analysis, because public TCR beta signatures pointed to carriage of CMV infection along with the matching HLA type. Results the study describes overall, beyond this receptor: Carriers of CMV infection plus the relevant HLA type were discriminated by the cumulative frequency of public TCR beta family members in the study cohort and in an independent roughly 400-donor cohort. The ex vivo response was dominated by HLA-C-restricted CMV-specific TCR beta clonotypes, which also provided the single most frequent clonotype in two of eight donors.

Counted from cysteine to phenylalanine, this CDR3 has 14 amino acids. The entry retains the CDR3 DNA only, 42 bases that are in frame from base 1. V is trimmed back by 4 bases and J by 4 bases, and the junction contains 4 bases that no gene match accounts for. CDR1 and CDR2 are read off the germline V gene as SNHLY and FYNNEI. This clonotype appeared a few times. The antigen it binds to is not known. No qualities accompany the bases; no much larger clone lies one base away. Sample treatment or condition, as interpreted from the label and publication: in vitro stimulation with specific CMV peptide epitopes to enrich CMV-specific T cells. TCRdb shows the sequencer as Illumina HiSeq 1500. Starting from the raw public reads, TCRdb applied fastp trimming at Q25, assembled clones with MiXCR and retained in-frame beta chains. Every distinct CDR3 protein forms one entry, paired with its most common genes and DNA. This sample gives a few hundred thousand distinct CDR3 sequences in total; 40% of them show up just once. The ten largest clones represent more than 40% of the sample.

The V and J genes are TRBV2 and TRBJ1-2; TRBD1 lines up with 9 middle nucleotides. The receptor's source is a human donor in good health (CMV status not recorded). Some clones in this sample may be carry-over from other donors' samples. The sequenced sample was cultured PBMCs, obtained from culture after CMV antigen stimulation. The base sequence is TGTGCCAGCAGTGGACAGGGGGTGAGCTATGGCTACACCTTC. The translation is CASSGQGVSYGYTF.